A single sample gave rise to the 2 T cell receptor beta chains below, sequenced in a study of blood T cell repertoires in COVID-19. Profiled with immunoSEQ multiplex PCR; TCRdb holds only in-frame clones, not every one. The data show a few hundred thousand clones, with about 85% seen just once and 0.7% to 0.9% held by the top ten. The specimen sequenced was peripheral blood. The receptors here all came from a human donor with COVID-19, enrolled during active disease. The donor label of this sample is uncertain.

J is TRBJ2-1 and V is TRBV12-3 or TRBV12-4; 7 bases line up with TRBD2. This CDR3 is built from 12 residues. V trimming: 3 bases; J trimming: 8 bases; junction bases outside the gene matches: 1. The CDR3 DNA is TGTGCCAGCAGTTTTGGGAGGGATGAGCAGTTCTTC. This gives the protein CASSFGRDEQFF.

This clone was counted only a few times. V is TRBV11-3 and J is TRBJ2-3; 16 bases are a match to TRBD2. This CDR3 spans 16 amino acids. V dropped 5 bases and J dropped 4; count of bases not matched to a gene: 3. Germline values: CDR1 SGHNT, CDR2 YENEEA. CDR3 amino acids: CASSAGLAGGSDTQYF. The CDR3 region has the DNA TGTGCCAGCAGCGCGGGACTAGCGGGAGGGTCAGATACGCAGTATTTT.